The sequence of this TCR beta chain was determined in a study of T cell responses to AZD1222 COVID-19 vaccine. Some clones are missing from TCRdb's copy, which holds only in-frame ones; the method was immunoSEQ multiplex PCR. Here the sample spans 150,000 to 200,000 clones, 85% to 95% being singletons. Overall study findings and caveats: The study found vaccine-associated CD4 TCRs spanning spike, dominant at 160-218 and 743-854. Clonal diversity was possibly underestimated; the donors were predominantly white British and more often female.

Worth noting for this clone: What it binds is unknown.

The material was peripheral blood, obtained on day 0 of AZD1222 vaccination. The TCR comes from an adult in good health.

The CDR3 sequence is CAIGDNQPQHF. The CDR3 coding sequence is TGTGCCATCGGGGATAATCAGCCCCAGCATTTT. The rearrangement joins TRBV10-3 to TRBJ1-5, with D hard to call. Germline CDR1 ENHRY, CDR2 SYGVKD. V dropped 8 bases and J dropped 4 bases, with 6 bases sitting between them. The CDR3 has 11 amino acids.